The source of this T cell receptor beta chain is a study of tumor-infiltrating lymphocytes in primary liver carcinoma. The table lists this clonotype with a few counts. At one boundary the junction diverges from the germline segment, which might be a read error. A constant-region primer served to make TCR beta cDNA from 500 to 550 ng total RNA. ARM-PCR was slightly modified, and three nested multiplex PCR rounds with it gave rise to the TCR beta libraries. Both of the initial two PCR rounds ran for about 9 cycles and employed TRBV1-TRBV30 forward primers alongside a C-beta reverse primer. TCRdb re-called the multiplex PCR reads through MiXCR, storing one row per CDR3 protein. The table lists 320,000 or so distinct CDR3 sequences, 65% of them singletons. Germline DNA was extracted too, while blood RNA derived from unsorted whole blood. From germline, CDR1 is SGHAT and CDR2 FQDESV (reference sequence). There are 13 residues in the CDR3.

Material: peripheral blood. The clonotype was recovered from a middle-aged man with primary liver carcinoma and hepatitis B virus infection. The chain joins TRBV11-1 to TRBJ2-1; D is unresolved. The CDR3 reads CVSSSLGRNEQFF. The CDR3 DNA reads TGTGTCAGCAGTTCCCTTGGGCGGAATGAGCAGTTCTTC. The full variable domain, in which reference TRBV11-1 and TRBJ2-1 provide the parts outside the CDR3, is EAEVAQSPRYKITEKSQAVAFWCDPISGHATLYWYRQILGQGPELLVQFQDESVVDDSQLPKDRFSAERLKGVDSTLKIQPAELGDSAMYLCVSSSLGRNEQFFGPGTRLTVL.